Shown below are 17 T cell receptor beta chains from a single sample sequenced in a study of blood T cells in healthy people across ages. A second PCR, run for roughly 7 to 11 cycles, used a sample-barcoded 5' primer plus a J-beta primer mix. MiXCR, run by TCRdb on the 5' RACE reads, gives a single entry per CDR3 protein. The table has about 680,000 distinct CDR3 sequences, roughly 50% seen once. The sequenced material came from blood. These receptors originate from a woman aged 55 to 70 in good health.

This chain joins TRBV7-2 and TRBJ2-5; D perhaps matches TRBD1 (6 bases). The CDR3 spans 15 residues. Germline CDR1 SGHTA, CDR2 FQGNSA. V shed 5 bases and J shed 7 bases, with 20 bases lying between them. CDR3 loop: CASSPTRGSRGTQYF. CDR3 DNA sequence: TGTGCCAGCAGCCCTACTCGTGGAAGCAGGGGGACCCAGTACTTC.

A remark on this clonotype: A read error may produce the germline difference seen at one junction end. The CDR3 DNA reads as TGTGCCAGCAGCGAAGGGAATTCACCCCCCCACTTT. This codes for CASSEGNSPPHF. The chain is built from TRBV5-5 and TRBJ1-6, with D hard to call. The CDR3 contains 12 residues. The germline CDR1 and CDR2 sequences are SGHKS and YYEKEE (reference sequence).

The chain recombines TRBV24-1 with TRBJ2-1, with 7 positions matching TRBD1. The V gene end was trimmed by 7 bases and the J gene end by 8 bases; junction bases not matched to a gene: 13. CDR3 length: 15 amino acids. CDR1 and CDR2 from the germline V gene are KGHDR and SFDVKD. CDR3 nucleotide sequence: TGTGCCACCAGCCCCCAAGGGACAGTATACGATGAGCAGTTCTTC. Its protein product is CATSPQGTVYDEQFF.

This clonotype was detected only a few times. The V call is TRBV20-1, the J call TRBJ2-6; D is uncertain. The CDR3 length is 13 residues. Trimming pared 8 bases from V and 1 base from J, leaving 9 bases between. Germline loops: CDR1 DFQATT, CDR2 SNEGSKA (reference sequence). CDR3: CSCVISGANVLTF. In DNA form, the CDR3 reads TGCAGTTGTGTGATATCTGGGGCCAACGTCCTGACTTTC.

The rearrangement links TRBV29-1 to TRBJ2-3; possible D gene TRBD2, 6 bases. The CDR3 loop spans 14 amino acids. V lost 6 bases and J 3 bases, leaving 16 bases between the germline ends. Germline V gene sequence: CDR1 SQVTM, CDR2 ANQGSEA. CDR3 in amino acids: CSVEPGGVTDTQYF. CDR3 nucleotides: TGCAGCGTGGAACCAGGAGGGGTGACAGATACGCAGTATTTT.

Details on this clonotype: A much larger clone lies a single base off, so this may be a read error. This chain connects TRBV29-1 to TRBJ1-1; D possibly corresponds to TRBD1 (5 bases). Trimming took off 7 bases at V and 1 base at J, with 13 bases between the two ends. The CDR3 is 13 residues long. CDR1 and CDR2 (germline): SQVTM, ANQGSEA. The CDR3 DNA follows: TGCAGCGGTTCGGCAGGGCGGAACACTGAAGCTTTCTTT. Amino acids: CSGSAGRNTEAFF.

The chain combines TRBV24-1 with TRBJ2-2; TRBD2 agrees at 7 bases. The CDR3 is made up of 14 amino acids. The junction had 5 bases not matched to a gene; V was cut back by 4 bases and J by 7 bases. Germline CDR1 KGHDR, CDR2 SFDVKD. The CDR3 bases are TGTGCCACCAGTGACCCCGGACTAGGCGGGGAGCTGTTTTTT. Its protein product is CATSDPGLGGELFF.

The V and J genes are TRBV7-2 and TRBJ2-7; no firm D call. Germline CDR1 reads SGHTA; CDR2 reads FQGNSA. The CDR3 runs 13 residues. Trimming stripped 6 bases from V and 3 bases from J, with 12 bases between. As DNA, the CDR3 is TGTGCCAGCAGGGAAGGACGGATCTACGAGCAGTACTTC. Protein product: CASREGRIYEQYF.

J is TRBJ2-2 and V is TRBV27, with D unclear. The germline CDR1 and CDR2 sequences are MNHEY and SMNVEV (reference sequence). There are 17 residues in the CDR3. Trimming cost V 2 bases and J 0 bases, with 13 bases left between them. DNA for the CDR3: TGTGCCAGCAGTTTAGGTCGGGCACGCGCGAACACCGGGGAGCTGTTTTTT. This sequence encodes CASSLGRARANTGELFF.

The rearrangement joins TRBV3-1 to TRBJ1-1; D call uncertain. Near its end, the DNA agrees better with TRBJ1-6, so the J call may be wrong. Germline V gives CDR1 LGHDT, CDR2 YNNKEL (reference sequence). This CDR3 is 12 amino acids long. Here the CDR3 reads CASSQTYSPLHF. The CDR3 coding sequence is TGTGCCAGCAGCCAGACCTATTCACCCCTCCACTTT.

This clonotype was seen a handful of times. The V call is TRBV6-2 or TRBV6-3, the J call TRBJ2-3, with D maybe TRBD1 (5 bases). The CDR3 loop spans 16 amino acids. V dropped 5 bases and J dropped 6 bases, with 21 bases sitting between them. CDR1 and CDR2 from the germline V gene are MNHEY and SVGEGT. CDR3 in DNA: TGTGCCAGCAGTGACCCCATCGGCGGTAAGGGGGATACGCAGTATTTT. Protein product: CASSDPIGGKGDTQYF.

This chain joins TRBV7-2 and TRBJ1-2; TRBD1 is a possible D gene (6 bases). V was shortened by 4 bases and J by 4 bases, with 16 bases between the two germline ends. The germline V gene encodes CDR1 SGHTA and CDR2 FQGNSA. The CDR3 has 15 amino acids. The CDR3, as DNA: TGTGCCAGCAGCTCGTACAGGGTCCCGGGCTATGGCTACACCTTC. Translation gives CASSSYRVPGYGYTF.

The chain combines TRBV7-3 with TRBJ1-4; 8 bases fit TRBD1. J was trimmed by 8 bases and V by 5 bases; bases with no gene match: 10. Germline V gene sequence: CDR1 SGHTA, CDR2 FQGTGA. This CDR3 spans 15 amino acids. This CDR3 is CASSPTGQDKEKLFF. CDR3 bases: TGTGCCAGCAGCCCCACGGGACAGGATAAGGAAAAACTGTTTTTT.

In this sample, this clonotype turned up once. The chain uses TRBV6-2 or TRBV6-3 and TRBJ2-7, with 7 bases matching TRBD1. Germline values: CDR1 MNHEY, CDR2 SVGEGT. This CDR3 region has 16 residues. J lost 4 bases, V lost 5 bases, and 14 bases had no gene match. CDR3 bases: TGTGCCAGCAGTATACACACTGGGACAGCTCAGTACGAGCAGTACTTC. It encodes CASSIHTGTAQYEQYF.

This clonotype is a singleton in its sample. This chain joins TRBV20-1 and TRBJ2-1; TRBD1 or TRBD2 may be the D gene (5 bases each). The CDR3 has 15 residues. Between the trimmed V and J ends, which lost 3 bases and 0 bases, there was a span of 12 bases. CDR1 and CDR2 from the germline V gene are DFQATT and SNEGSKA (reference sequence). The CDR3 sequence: CSASPGRRSYNEQFF. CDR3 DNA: TGCAGTGCTAGTCCAGGGAGACGCTCCTACAATGAGCAGTTCTTC.

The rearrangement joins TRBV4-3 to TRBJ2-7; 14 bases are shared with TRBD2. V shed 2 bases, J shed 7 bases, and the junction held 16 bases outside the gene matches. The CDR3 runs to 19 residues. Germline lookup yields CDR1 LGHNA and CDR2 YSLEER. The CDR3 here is CASSQKPPVGTSGSNEQYF. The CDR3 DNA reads TGCGCCAGCAGCCAAAAACCACCCGTAGGGACTAGCGGGAGTAATGAGCAGTACTTC.

CDR3 bases: TGTGCCAGCAGCTTAGGTCCTAGCGGGACCGAGCAGTACTTC. Protein: CASSLGPSGTEQYF. The V gene is TRBV7-2, the J gene TRBJ2-5; 9 nucleotides align to TRBD2. The J call is in doubt because the DNA end fits TRBJ2-7 better. In germline, CDR1 is SGHTA, CDR2 FQGNSA. CDR3 size: 14 residues.